These 22 T cell receptor beta chains originate from one sample sequenced in a study of CD8 T cells in ankylosing spondylitis. Each CDR3 protein gets one entry after TCRdb re-called the 5' RACE reads with MiXCR. This table holds approximately 220,000 distinct CDR3 sequences, about 11% found once. Sequencing was performed on blood, either unsorted or a sorted T cell fraction (not recorded which). Receptors originate from a male donor with ankylosing spondylitis or in good health (not recorded which).

The table lists this clonotype with many counts. This rearrangement joins TRBV7-2 to TRBJ2-3; D is ambiguous. In germline, CDR1 is SGHTA, CDR2 FQGNSA. Trimming shortened V by 3 bases and J by 8 bases, and 6 bases separated the two germline ends. The CDR3 extends over 11 amino acids. CDR3 region: CASSFGVTQYF. In DNA form, the CDR3 reads TGTGCCAGCAGCTTCGGAGTTACGCAGTATTTT.

About this clonotype: With a much larger clone just one base away, this may be a read error. The chain carries TRBV7-3 and TRBJ2-1; D is uncertain. Germline V gene lookup returns CDR1 SGHTA and CDR2 FQGTGA. The CDR3 runs 15 residues. The ends were cut back, 4 bases at V and 3 bases at J, with 13 bases in the middle. This CDR3 is CASSSLTRNYNEQFF. As DNA, the CDR3 is TGTGCCAGCAGCTCTCTGACACGGAACTACAATGAGCAGTTCTTC.

There are many counts of this clonotype. This chain links TRBV18 with TRBJ2-3; 9 nucleotides match TRBD1. Germline assignment: CDR1 KGHSH and CDR2 LQKENI. Losses at the gene ends were 3 bases for V and 2 bases for J; bases not matched to a gene: 6. CDR3 length: 16 amino acids. The CDR3 bases are TGTGCCAGCTCACCCTACCGGGACAGGGACACAGATACGCAGTATTTT. Protein sequence: CASSPYRDRDTDTQYF.

This clonotype was observed many times. The V call is TRBV24-1, the J call TRBJ2-5; D is possibly TRBD1 (6 bases). Germline CDR1 and CDR2: KGHDR and SFDVKD. The CDR3 loop spans 15 amino acids. V was pared by 4 bases and J by 5 bases, with 16 bases between. In DNA form, the CDR3 reads TGTGCCACCAGTGACCCACGACAGGATTCGGAGACCCAGTACTTC. Its translation is CATSDPRQDSETQYF.

V is TRBV11-2 and J is TRBJ2-5, with 7 positions matching TRBD1. The CDR3 extends over 14 amino acids. V shed 5 bases and J 4 bases; nucleotides not matched to a gene: 7. Per germline, CDR1 SGHAT and CDR2 FQNNGV. The CDR3 loop reads CASSPGNRGETQYF. The CDR3 coding sequence is TGTGCCAGCAGCCCGGGGAACAGGGGAGAGACCCAGTACTTC.

The rearrangement joins TRBV11-2 to TRBJ2-2; 10 nucleotides match TRBD2. This CDR3 spans 18 amino acids. CDR1 is SGHAT, CDR2 FQNNGV, per germline. Trimming took 3 bases from V and 1 from J; bases not matched to a gene: 8. The CDR3 DNA is TGTGCCAGCAGCTTCCTTAGCGGGGGGACTGTGAACACCGGGGAGCTGTTTTTT. As protein: CASSFLSGGTVNTGELFF. Full variable domain (remainder filled in from reference TRBV11-2 and TRBJ2-2): EAGVAQSPRYKIIEKRQSVAFWCNPISGHATLYWYQQILGQGPKLLIQFQNNGVVDDSQLPKDRFSAERLKGVDSTLKIQPAKLEDSAVYLCASSFLSGGTVNTGELFFGEGSRLTVL.

The rearrangement uses TRBV19 and TRBJ1-2; D unresolved. The CDR3 is 13 amino acids. Germline V gives CDR1 LNHDA, CDR2 SQIVND (reference sequence). V lost 3 bases and J 2 bases, leaving 7 bases between the germline ends. Here the CDR3 DNA reads TGTGCCAGTAGTATCCACAAAAACTATGGCTACACCTTC. Protein: CASSIHKNYGYTF.

In regard to this clonotype: This may be a read error, as it is one base from a much larger clone. V gene TRBV3-1 combines with J gene TRBJ2-7; D perhaps matches TRBD2 (5 bases). From germline, CDR1 is LGHDT and CDR2 YNNKEL (reference sequence). Trimming pared 0 bases from V and 3 bases from J, leaving 12 bases between. The CDR3 is 15 residues long. The CDR3 loop reads CASSQDLEVGYEQYF. For the CDR3, the DNA is TGTGCCAGCAGCCAAGATCTGGAGGTTGGCTACGAGCAGTACTTC.

For the CDR3, the DNA is TGTGCCAGCAGCTTCGGCCGGACGGGTTCACCCCTCCACTTT. Translation: CASSFGRTGSPLHF. This sequence joins TRBV5-6 and TRBJ1-6; D unclear. The V gene lost 2 bases and the J gene lost 9 bases, with 12 bases spanning the gap. The CDR3 length is 14 residues. The germline CDR1 and CDR2 sequences are SGHDT and YYEEEE.

This chain connects TRBV20-1 to TRBJ1-1, with no clear D. Germline CDR1 DFQATT, CDR2 SNEGSKA (reference sequence). V lost 1 base and J lost 0, with 9 bases in between. The CDR3 is 14 amino acids. The CDR3 bases are TGCAGTGCTAGAGTTACAGACATGAACACTGAAGCTTTCTTT. This codes for CSARVTDMNTEAFF.

This clonotype was detected ten times or more. The genes are TRBV29-1 and TRBJ2-3; D is possibly TRBD1 or TRBD2 (5 bases each). The ends were cut back, 3 bases at V and 0 bases at J, with 7 bases in the middle. This CDR3 has 13 residues. Per germline, CDR1 SQVTM and CDR2 ANQGSEA. This CDR3 reads CSVEGRSTDTQYF. The CDR3 DNA reads as TGCAGCGTTGAGGGACGGAGCACAGATACGCAGTATTTT.

This clonotype has at least ten counts. V gene TRBV7-8 combines with J gene TRBJ1-5, with D unclear. Trimming left V 1 base short and J 4 bases short, with 11 bases between. The CDR3 extends over 15 amino acids. The germline CDR1 and CDR2 sequences are SGHVS and FQNEAQ. The DNA for the CDR3 is TGTGCCAGCAGCTTAGTTAGTAGCACTAATCAGCCCCAGCATTTT. It encodes CASSLVSSTNQPQHF.

The chain recombines TRBV20-1 with TRBJ2-1; the match to TRBD1 covers 9 bases. Germline V gives CDR1 DFQATT, CDR2 SNEGSKA (reference sequence). Losses at the gene ends were 3 bases for V and 10 bases for J; bases not matched to a gene: 10. The CDR3 consists of 14 residues. The CDR3 DNA is TGCAGTGCTAGTCCGGGACAGGGAAAGGGCGAGCAGTTCTTC. Protein sequence: CSASPGQGKGEQFF.

This clonotype was counted many times. The J gene is TRBJ2-2, the V gene TRBV5-1; 7 bases agree with TRBD1. The CDR3 is 14 residues long. CDR1 is SGHRS and CDR2 is YFSETQ in the germline V gene. With V trimmed by 3 bases and J by 7 bases, 6 bases remained unmatched. CDR3 in DNA: TGCGCCAGCAGCTGGGGACAGCCTGACGGGGAGCTGTTTTTT. Residues: CASSWGQPDGELFF.

There are many counts of this clonotype. The chain couples TRBV5-5 to TRBJ1-2; the D is unclear. The V end was cut by 3 bases, the J end by 7 bases, with 7 bases between. Germline-derived CDR1 and CDR2 are SGHKS and YYEKEE (reference sequence). The CDR3 is 11 amino acids. CDR3 region: CASSSQVGYTF. CDR3 DNA sequence: TGTGCCAGCAGCTCCCAAGTTGGCTACACCTTC.

Worth noting for this clonotype: One end of the junction does not line up with germline, which may come from a read error. The J gene is TRBJ2-3, the V gene TRBV7-8; 8 nucleotides match TRBD1. From germline, CDR1 is SGHVS and CDR2 FQNEAQ. CDR3 length: 16 residues. The DNA for the CDR3 is TGTGCCAGCAGCTTAGCCGAGGACAGGGTACCCGATACGCATTATTTT. Translation: CASSLAEDRVPDTHYF. Supplemented by reference TRBV7-8 and TRBJ2-3, the full variable domain reads GAGVSQSPRYKVAKRGQDVALRCDPISGHVSLFWYQQALGQGPEFLTYFQNEAQLDKSGLPSDRFFAERPEGSVSTLKIQRTQQEDSAVYLCASSLAEDRVPDTHYFGPGTRLTVL.

This clonotype was detected a few times. The chain is built from TRBV10-3 and TRBJ2-3; tentative D call: TRBD1 (6 bases). CDR3 size: 15 residues. The V gene lost 2 bases and the J gene lost 1 base, with 10 bases spanning the gap. CDR1 and CDR2 (germline): ENHRY, SYGVKD. The DNA of the CDR3 is TGTGCCATCAGTGAGGGGGACATAGGCACAGATACGCAGTATTTT. Translating it yields CAISEGDIGTDTQYF.

This clonotype was seen at least ten times. CDR3 sequence reads: CASSLFRSTDTQYF. The CDR3 coding sequence is TGCGCCAGCAGCTTGTTCAGAAGCACAGATACGCAGTATTTT. The chain links TRBV5-1 to TRBJ2-3; D is undetermined. Germline CDR1 and CDR2: SGHRS and YFSETQ. Trimming left V 1 base short and J 0 bases short, with 6 bases between. The CDR3 contains 14 residues.

This clonotype was seen a handful of times. V usage is TRBV24-1 and J usage is TRBJ2-1; 12 positions agree with TRBD1. The length of the CDR3 is 16 residues. The V gene's germline CDR1 is KGHDR and CDR2 SFDVKD. V lost 3 bases, J lost 8 bases, and 7 bases stayed unmatched. CDR3 sequence reads: CATSDHRDRGLDEQFF. In DNA, the CDR3 is TGTGCCACCAGTGATCACCGGGACAGGGGGCTTGATGAGCAGTTCTTC.

This clonotype was counted many times. As DNA, the CDR3 is TGTGCCAGCAGCTTAGCAGGGACTGGAAACACCATATATTTT. Translating it yields CASSLAGTGNTIYF. The chain carries TRBV7-2 and TRBJ1-3, with unresolved D. Per the germline V gene, CDR1 is SGHTA and CDR2 is FQGNSA. The CDR3 spans 14 residues. Trimming took 0 bases from V and 2 from J, leaving 5 bases between them.

This clonotype was observed a handful of times. One end of the junction fails to match germline, which may point to a read error. This rearrangement joins TRBV5-6 to TRBJ2-2; TRBD1 aligns across 8 bases. This CDR3 has 16 amino acids. Germline V CDR1 and CDR2: SGHDT, YYEEEE. The CDR3, as DNA: TGTGCTAGCAGCCCCCGGACAGGGAGGAACACCGGGGAGCTGTTTTTT. Its translation is CASSPRTGRNTGELFF.

This clonotype was recorded at least ten times. The chain joins TRBV9 to TRBJ2-3; D remains ambiguous. The germline gives CDR1 SGDLS, CDR2 YYNGEE. V lost 0 bases to trimming and J lost 0 bases, with 8 bases between them. The CDR3 loop spans 15 amino acids. The CDR3 coding sequence is TGTGCCAGCAGCGTAGCGCCTACTAGCACAGATACGCAGTATTTT. This encodes CASSVAPTSTDTQYF.